These 20 T cell receptor beta chains originate from one sample sequenced in a study of blood T cell repertoires in COVID-19. Generated by immunoSEQ multiplex PCR, the TCRdb table keeps only in-frame clones and is missing some. The sample shows roughly 74,000 clones, about 86% of them seen only once. Sequencing was done on a sample of peripheral blood. The origin of the receptors is a woman older than 75 with active or convalescent COVID-19.

The chain has TRBV19 and TRBJ2-1, with D possibly being TRBD2 (5 bases). V shed 8 bases and J shed 0 bases, with 11 bases lying between them. Looked up from germline, CDR1 is LNHDA and CDR2 is SQIVND (reference sequence). CDR3 length: 14 amino acids. The CDR3 DNA sequence: TGTGCCAGTGGGAGAACCAGCTCCTACAATGAGCAGTTCTTC. This sequence encodes CASGRTSSYNEQFF.

The V and J genes are TRBV7-9 and TRBJ2-2; D perhaps matches TRBD2 (7 bases). V gave up 5 bases and J gave up 2 bases, with 15 bases separating them. This CDR3 spans 16 amino acids. CDR1 SEHNR and CDR2 FQNEAQ come from the germline V gene (reference sequence). The CDR3 spells CASSPGGGFNTGELFF. CDR3 bases: TGTGCCAGCAGCCCGGGCGGGGGCTTTAACACCGGGGAGCTGTTTTTT.

The V and J genes are TRBV10-2 and TRBJ2-5; 13 bases match TRBD2. Germline lookup yields CDR1 WSHSY and CDR2 SAAADI. With V trimmed by 2 bases and J by 5 bases, 5 bases remained unmatched. The CDR3 loop spans 16 amino acids. The CDR3 nucleotides are TGCGCCAGCAGTGAGACTAGCGGGGGGGCCGTGGAGACCCAGTACTTC. Protein: CASSETSGGAVETQYF.

A few counts support this clone. The V and J genes are TRBV24-1 and TRBJ1-5, with D tentatively TRBD1 (6 bases). Between the trimmed V and J ends, which lost 2 bases and 0 bases, there was a span of 10 bases. The CDR3 runs to 16 residues. Germline CDR1 KGHDR, CDR2 SFDVKD. The CDR3 here is CATSDSWGHSNQPQHF. CDR3 bases: TGTGCCACCAGTGATTCGTGGGGGCATAGCAATCAGCCCCAGCATTTT.

The gene calls are TRBV18 and TRBJ1-4; D is perhaps TRBD1 (6 bases). V lost 5 bases, J lost 8 bases, and 15 bases lay in between. The CDR3 is 14 residues long. The V gene's germline CDR1 is KGHSH and CDR2 LQKENI. CDR3 nucleotides: TGTGCCAGCTCAGAACAGGGATTGGGCGAAAAACTGTTTTTT. It codes for CASSEQGLGEKLFF.

This clone was detected a few times. The rearrangement joins TRBV5-1 to TRBJ2-2; 13 bases map to TRBD2. Germline V gene lookup returns CDR1 SGHRS and CDR2 YFSETQ. This CDR3 has 17 amino acids. The V gene end was trimmed by 3 bases and the J gene end by 3 bases; junction bases not matched to a gene: 5. CDR3 region: CASSSGLAGPYTGELFF. CDR3 coding DNA: TGCGCCAGCAGCTCGGGACTAGCGGGGCCGTACACCGGGGAGCTGTTTTTT.

The chain employs TRBV6-2 or TRBV6-3 and TRBJ1-1; D is unclear. Germline loops: CDR1 MNHEY, CDR2 SVGEGT. V lost 6 bases and J 5 bases, leaving 13 bases between the germline ends. CDR3 length equals 13 residues. CDR3 region: CASSPVRATEAFF. The CDR3 DNA reads as TGTGCCAGCAGCCCGGTGAGGGCAACTGAAGCTTTCTTT.

The rearrangement uses TRBV15 and TRBJ2-7; D is possibly TRBD2 (5 bases). The CDR3 contains 13 residues. V gave up 0 bases and J gave up 6 bases, with 9 bases separating them. CDR1 and CDR2 (germline): LNHNV, YYDKDF (reference sequence). CDR3 coding DNA: TGTGCCACCAGCAGAGATCTCGGGGTCGAGCAGTACTTC. Amino acid sequence: CATSRDLGVEQYF.

The chain is built from TRBV7-2 and TRBJ1-2, with 7 bases matching TRBD1. V lost 5 bases, J lost 3 bases, and 6 bases stayed unmatched. CDR3 length: 14 residues. The V gene's germline CDR1 is SGHTA and CDR2 FQGNSA. For the CDR3, the DNA is TGTGCCAGCAGCCCGACAGGGAGCGACTATGGCTACACCTTC. This codes for CASSPTGSDYGYTF.

This clone appeared once. This chain joins TRBV19 and TRBJ2-3; no definite D call. Trimming left V 3 bases short and J 2 bases short, with 15 bases between. The CDR3 extends over 16 amino acids. CDR1 LNHDA and CDR2 SQIVND come from the germline V gene (reference sequence). Here the CDR3 reads CASSISRHDNTDTQYF. CDR3 DNA: TGTGCCAGTAGTATTTCGCGACACGACAACACAGATACGCAGTATTTT.

V and J are TRBV19 and TRBJ2-2; D is perhaps TRBD1 (6 bases). With 5 bases removed from V and 7 bases from J, the gap between germline ends came to 11 bases. Germline CDR1 reads LNHDA; CDR2 reads SQIVND (reference sequence). The CDR3 is 13 amino acids. Here the CDR3 DNA reads TGTGCCAGTAGTCCAACAGGGTTCGGGGAGCTGTTTTTT. This translates into CASSPTGFGELFF.

V usage is TRBV9 and J usage is TRBJ1-2; 7 bases are shared with TRBD1. V shed 0 bases and J 3 bases; nucleotides not matched to a gene: 5. Germline CDR1 SGDLS, CDR2 YYNGEE. The CDR3 consists of 15 residues. CDR3 sequence reads: CASSVGGQSYYGYTF. The CDR3, as DNA: TGTGCCAGCAGCGTAGGGGGACAGAGCTACTATGGCTACACCTTC.

This chain uses TRBV2 with TRBJ2-1; 9 bases align to TRBD2. Losses at the gene ends were 6 bases for V and 2 bases for J; bases not matched to a gene: 5. The germline gives CDR1 SNHLY, CDR2 FYNNEI. The CDR3 totals 15 residues. The CDR3 coding sequence is TGTGCCAGCAGGGGCAAGCGGGGGGCCTACAATGAGCAGTTCTTC. This sequence encodes CASRGKRGAYNEQFF.

The J gene is TRBJ1-1, the V gene TRBV4-3, with TRBD1 identical over 7 bases. The J segment lost 5 bases and the V segment lost 0 bases, leaving 6 bases of the junction unmatched. Per the germline V gene, CDR1 is LGHNA and CDR2 is YSLEER. The CDR3 is 15 amino acids. CDR3 residues: CASSQDKGAGTEAFF. The DNA of the CDR3 is TGCGCCAGCAGCCAAGATAAGGGGGCTGGAACTGAAGCTTTCTTT.

The chain couples TRBV5-1 to TRBJ2-1; 7 bases are a match to TRBD2. The CDR3 sequence is 16 residues long. CDR1 is SGHRS and CDR2 is YFSETQ in the germline V gene. The V segment lost 1 base and the J segment 0 bases; nucleotides outside the gene matches: 4. Here the CDR3 reads CASSLPRGGSYNEQFF. The CDR3 DNA sequence: TGCGCCAGCAGCTTGCCGCGCGGGGGCTCCTACAATGAGCAGTTCTTC.

This CDR3 is CAYKRANEKLFF. The CDR3 bases are TGTGCCTATAAGCGAGCGAATGAAAAACTGTTTTTT. The chain joins TRBV30 to TRBJ1-4; the D is unclear. CDR3 length: 12 amino acids. V gave up 7 bases and J gave up 5 bases, with 11 bases separating them. Germline V gene lookup returns CDR1 GTSNPN and CDR2 SVGIG (reference sequence).

This chain uses TRBV7-2 with TRBJ2-1; 11 bases line up with TRBD1. The V gene's germline CDR1 is SGHTA and CDR2 FQGNSA. CDR3 length: 15 residues. V lost 5 bases to trimming and J lost 4 bases; unmatched junction nucleotides: 4. CDR3 region: CASSLRDRGYNEQFF. The DNA for the CDR3 is TGTGCCAGCAGCCTCCGGGACAGGGGGTACAATGAGCAGTTCTTC.

The rearrangement links TRBV19 to TRBJ1-5; D might be TRBD1 (6 bases). The CDR3 length is 14 residues. V lost 5 bases to trimming and J lost 7 bases, with 15 bases between them. Germline CDR1 reads LNHDA; CDR2 reads SQIVND (reference sequence). CDR3 DNA: TGTGCCAGTAGTCCACAGGGCTATGACCAGCCCCAGCATTTT. This gives the protein CASSPQGYDQPQHF.

The chain uses TRBV6-2 or TRBV6-3 and TRBJ1-5; a possible D gene is TRBD1 (6 bases). CDR1 MNHEY and CDR2 SVGEGT come from the germline V gene. This CDR3 comprises 14 residues. V lost 6 bases and J lost 7, with 16 bases in between. The CDR3, as DNA: TGTGCCAGCAGCACTGGGGGGAGGGGGCAGCCCCAGCATTTT. It encodes CASSTGGRGQPQHF.

J is TRBJ2-1 and V is TRBV6-4, with a possible D match to TRBD1 (6 bases). The CDR3 spans 16 residues. The germline V gene has CDR1 MRHNA and CDR2 SNTAGT. V lost 0 bases to trimming and J lost 6 bases, with 15 bases between them. The CDR3 sequence: CASSDSNRAFFNEQFF. The CDR3 DNA reads as TGTGCCAGCAGTGACTCGAACAGGGCGTTCTTCAATGAGCAGTTCTTC.